The 21 T cell receptor beta chains below were found in one sample sequenced in a study of a mutant IDH1 vaccine in newly diagnosed glioma. Using immunoSEQ multiplex PCR, the repertoire was profiled, and TCRdb retains in-frame clones only, with some absent. The sample shows about 21,000 clones, roughly 86% of them seen only once. The antigens for these receptors are not known. The sample's time point: week 11, during vaccination. Every single dose of the vaccine, 300 ug of mutant IDH1 20-mer peptide, came with topical imiquimod. This specimen consisted of PBMCs, obtained from a glioma patient whose treatment included an IDH1 peptide vaccine. Receptors originate from a woman in her thirties or forties with glioma.

In DNA form, the CDR3 reads TGTGCCAGCAGCTTTAACTTAGCGGGGGGACTCCAAGAGACCCAGTACTTC. Translation: CASSFNLAGGLQETQYF. The chain joins TRBV7-2 to TRBJ2-5; 10 nucleotides agree with TRBD2. The trim removed 3 bases at V and 1 base at J, leaving 8 bases unmatched. This CDR3 has 17 residues. CDR1 and CDR2 from the germline V gene are SGHTA and FQGNSA.

Written as DNA, the CDR3 is TGTGCCAGCAGCGTAGGGGCAGCGGGGGATGAAACCGGGGAGCTGTTTTTT. Translating it yields CASSVGAAGDETGELFF. V usage is TRBV9 and J usage is TRBJ2-2; 8 bases fit TRBD2. The V and J ends lost 0 bases and 5 bases, in that order; junction bases with no gene match: 9. The CDR3 totals 17 residues. Germline V gene sequence: CDR1 SGDLS, CDR2 YYNGEE.

The rearrangement uses TRBV18 and TRBJ1-5, with D possibly TRBD1 on 6 matching bases. The CDR3 length is 16 residues. Trimming shortened V by 6 bases and J by 0 bases, and 15 bases separated the two germline ends. CDR1 is KGHSH and CDR2 is LQKENI in the germline V gene. CDR3 protein: CASSPGAAYSNQPQHF. The CDR3, as DNA: TGTGCCAGCTCCCCGGGGGCAGCATATAGCAATCAGCCCCAGCATTTT.

The chain employs TRBV6-5 and TRBJ2-2; tentative D call: TRBD2 (5 bases). Trimming left V 2 bases short and J 7 bases short, with 8 bases between. The CDR3 is made up of 13 amino acids. Germline V gives CDR1 MNHEY, CDR2 SVGAGI. The CDR3 bases are TGTGCCAGCAGTTACGGGAGAAACGGGGAGCTGTTTTTT. This translates into CASSYGRNGELFF.

The chain has TRBV5-1 and TRBJ1-5; D call uncertain. Germline assignment: CDR1 SGHRS and CDR2 YFSETQ. The V and J ends lost 1 base and 3 bases respectively, with 8 bases between them. This CDR3 is built from 14 residues. In DNA form, the CDR3 reads TGCGCCAGCAGCTTGACCCCTAACAATCAGCCCCAGCATTTT. Translating gives CASSLTPNNQPQHF.

The chain links TRBV7-9 to TRBJ1-2, with D maybe TRBD1 (6 bases). Germline CDR1 is SEHNR and CDR2 is FQNEAQ (reference sequence). CDR3 size: 12 residues. With 8 bases removed from V and 5 bases from J, the gap between germline ends came to 12 bases. This chain's CDR3 is CASGQLTYGYTF. The CDR3 DNA is TGTGCCAGCGGACAGCTAACGTATGGCTACACCTTC.

The chain links TRBV5-4 to TRBJ2-5, with D hard to call. Germline lookup yields CDR1 SGHNT and CDR2 YYREEE (reference sequence). This CDR3 is 12 amino acids long. V was pared by 0 bases and J by 7 bases, with 7 bases between. DNA for the CDR3: TGTGCCAGCAGCTTGGGTGCCGGGACCCAGTACTTC. This sequence encodes CASSLGAGTQYF.

This CDR3 reads CSVDFYTF. The CDR3 DNA is TGCAGCGTTGACTTCTACACCTTC. This chain joins TRBV29-1 and TRBJ1-2; D gene ambiguous. This CDR3 region has 8 residues. CDR1 is SQVTM and CDR2 is ANQGSEA in the germline V gene. The V end lost 3 bases, the J end lost 10 bases, and 3 bases lay between the germline ends.

The chain employs TRBV6-1 and TRBJ1-6; D gene uncertain. Germline assignment: CDR1 MNHNS and CDR2 SASEGT. CDR3 length: 16 amino acids. V was cut by 0 bases and J by 10 bases, with 16 bases left in between. The CDR3 sequence is CASSEAEGLGESPLHF. The CDR3 region has the DNA TGTGCCAGCAGTGAAGCGGAGGGCTTAGGTGAATCACCCCTCCACTTT.

This clone appeared a few times. The chain couples TRBV29-1 to TRBJ2-2, with D unclear. The CDR3 covers 16 residues. Trimming removed 5 bases from V and 8 bases from J, with 24 bases in between. The germline CDR1 and CDR2 sequences are SQVTM and ANQGSEA. DNA for the CDR3: TGCAGCGTTAAAAGGGTGGCAGGCGATTTTGGTGGGGAGCTGTTTTTT. It translates to CSVKRVAGDFGGELFF.

The chain joins TRBV6-1 to TRBJ1-2; a weak D match, TRBD1 (6 bases). V lost 10 bases, J lost 6 bases, and 15 bases lay in between. Germline V CDR1 and CDR2: MNHNS, SASEGT. This CDR3 has 12 amino acids. CDR3 protein: CAITDREDGYTF. CDR3 sequence (DNA): TGTGCCATTACGGACAGAGAAGATGGCTACACCTTC.

The chain has TRBV19 and TRBJ2-3; D may be TRBD2 (6 bases). This CDR3 spans 16 amino acids. Per germline, CDR1 LNHDA and CDR2 SQIVND (reference sequence). Trimming took off 4 bases at V and 0 bases at J, with 14 bases between the two ends. This CDR3 is CASSTLLASSTDTQYF. The DNA of the CDR3 is TGTGCCAGTAGTACCTTGCTAGCGTCTAGCACAGATACGCAGTATTTT.

The chain couples TRBV30 to TRBJ1-1, with D uncertain. Trimming cost V 4 bases and J 0 bases, with 9 bases left between them. The CDR3 has 13 amino acids. The germline gives CDR1 GTSNPN, CDR2 SVGIG (reference sequence). The CDR3 sequence is CAWMRPLNTEAFF. The CDR3 nucleotides are TGTGCCTGGATGCGGCCACTGAACACTGAAGCTTTCTTT.

The chain couples TRBV14 to TRBJ2-2; possibly TRBD1 for D (6 bases). This CDR3 comprises 16 residues. Germline V lookup: CDR1 SGHDN, CDR2 FVKESK. Trimming stripped 5 bases from V and 6 bases from J, with 19 bases between. CDR3 amino acids: CASSKRTANSPGELFF. CDR3 sequence (DNA): TGTGCCAGCAGCAAACGGACAGCGAATTCTCCCGGGGAGCTGTTTTTT.

This clone was found once. The chain links TRBV4-1 to TRBJ2-7, with 9 bases that match TRBD1. Germline CDR1 MGHRA, CDR2 YSYEKL. With 6 bases clipped from V and 7 bases from J, the junction kept 7 bases outside the gene matches. The CDR3 is 13 residues long. CDR3 in DNA: TGCGCCAGCAGGGGGGGACAGGGTCGTGAGCAGTACTTC. This codes for CASRGGQGREQYF.

This chain links TRBV20-1 with TRBJ2-7, with TRBD2 matching over 7 bases. The V gene's germline CDR1 is DFQATT and CDR2 SNEGSKA (reference sequence). The CDR3 covers 11 residues. After removal of 5 bases from V and 6 bases from J, the junction contained 4 bases not matched to a gene. The CDR3 DNA is TGCAGTGCTCCCGGGAGGATCGAGCAGTACTTC. It yields the protein CSAPGRIEQYF.

This chain links TRBV20-1 with TRBJ1-1; D not certain. The V and J ends lost 5 bases and 0 bases respectively, with 4 bases between them. CDR1 DFQATT and CDR2 SNEGSKA come from the germline V gene (reference sequence). The CDR3 covers 11 residues. The CDR3 protein is CSAGLNTEAFF. The CDR3 DNA is TGCAGTGCTGGTCTGAACACTGAAGCTTTCTTT.

This sequence joins TRBV6-5 and TRBJ2-1; 9 bases align to TRBD1. Losses at the gene ends were 5 bases for V and 7 bases for J; bases not matched to a gene: 0. The germline V gene has CDR1 MNHEY and CDR2 SVGAGI. This CDR3 region has 12 residues. Here the CDR3 reads CASSGQGNEQFF. In DNA, the CDR3 is TGTGCCAGCAGTGGACAGGGGAATGAGCAGTTCTTC.

This rearrangement joins TRBV2 to TRBJ1-1; 9 bases match TRBD1. Germline trimming cut 6 bases from V and 4 bases from J; bases unmatched to any gene: 6. Per germline, CDR1 SNHLY and CDR2 FYNNEI. CDR3 length: 14 amino acids. This CDR3 reads CASREDRGFTEAFF. The CDR3 nucleotides read TGTGCCAGCAGGGAGGACAGGGGTTTCACTGAAGCTTTCTTT.

The V and J genes are TRBV5-1 and TRBJ1-1; D is undetermined. Germline lookup yields CDR1 SGHRS and CDR2 YFSETQ. The V end lost 0 bases, the J end lost 1 base, and 4 bases lay between the germline ends. CDR3 length: 13 amino acids. CDR3 protein: CASSLAPNTEAFF. In DNA, the CDR3 is TGCGCCAGCAGCTTGGCACCGAACACTGAAGCTTTCTTT.

About this clone itself: The same CDR3 can be traced to other DNA sequences in this sample. J is TRBJ1-4 and V is TRBV5-1; possibly TRBD1 for D (5 bases). The CDR3 totals 14 residues. Germline assignment: CDR1 SGHRS and CDR2 YFSETQ. V lost 1 base and J 5 bases, leaving 9 bases between the germline ends. CDR3 in DNA: TGCGCCAGCAGCTTGAACAGGCCAAATGAAAAACTGTTTTTT. Its translation: CASSLNRPNEKLFF.